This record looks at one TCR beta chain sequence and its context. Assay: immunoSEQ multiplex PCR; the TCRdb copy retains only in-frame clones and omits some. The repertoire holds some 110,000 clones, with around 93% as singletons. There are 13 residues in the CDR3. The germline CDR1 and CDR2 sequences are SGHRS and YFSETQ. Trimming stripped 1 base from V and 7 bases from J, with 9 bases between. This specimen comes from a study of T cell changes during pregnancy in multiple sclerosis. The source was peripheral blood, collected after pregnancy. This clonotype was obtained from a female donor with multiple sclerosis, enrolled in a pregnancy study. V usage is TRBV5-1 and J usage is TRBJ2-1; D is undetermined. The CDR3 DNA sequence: TGCGCCAGCAGCTTGATCCCCAGGAATGAGCAGTTCTTC. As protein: CASSLIPRNEQFF. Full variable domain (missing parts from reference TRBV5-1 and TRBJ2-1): KAGVTQTPRYLIKTRGQQVTLSCSPISGHRSVSWYQQTPGQGLQFLFEYFSETQRNKGNFPGRFSGRQFSNSRSEMNVSTLELGDSALYLCASSLIPRNEQFFGPGTRLTVL.